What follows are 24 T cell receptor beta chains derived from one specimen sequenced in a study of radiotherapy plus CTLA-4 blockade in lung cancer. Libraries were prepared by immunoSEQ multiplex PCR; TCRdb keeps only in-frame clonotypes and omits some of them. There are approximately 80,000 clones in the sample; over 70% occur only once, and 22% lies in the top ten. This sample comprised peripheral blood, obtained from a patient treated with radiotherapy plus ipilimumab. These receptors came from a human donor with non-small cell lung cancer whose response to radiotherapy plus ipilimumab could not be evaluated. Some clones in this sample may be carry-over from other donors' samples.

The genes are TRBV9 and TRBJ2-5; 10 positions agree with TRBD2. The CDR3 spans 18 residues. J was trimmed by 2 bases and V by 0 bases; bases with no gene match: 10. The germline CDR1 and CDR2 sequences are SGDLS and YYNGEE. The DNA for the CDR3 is TGTGCCAGCAGCGTAGCGCTAGCGGGGGCCACAGGGCAAGAGACCCAGTACTTC. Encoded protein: CASSVALAGATGQETQYF. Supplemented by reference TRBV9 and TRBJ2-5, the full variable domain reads DSGVTQTPKHLITATGQRVTLRCSPRSGDLSVYWYQQSLDQGLQFLIQYYNGEERAKGNILERFSAQQFPDLHSELNLSSLELGDSALYFCASSVALAGATGQETQYFGPGTRLLVL.

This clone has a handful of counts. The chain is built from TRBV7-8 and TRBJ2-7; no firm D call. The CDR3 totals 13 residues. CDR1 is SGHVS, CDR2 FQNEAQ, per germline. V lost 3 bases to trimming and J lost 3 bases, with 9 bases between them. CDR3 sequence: CASSLGSIYEQYF. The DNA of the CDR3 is TGTGCCAGCAGCTTGGGCAGTATCTACGAGCAGTACTTC.

The CDR3: CASSTSRGGMETQYF. The CDR3 DNA reads TGTGCCAGCAGCACCTCGCGGGGGGGCATGGAGACCCAGTACTTC. The V call is TRBV4-2, the J call TRBJ2-5; 9 bases are shared with TRBD2. Germline CDR1 LGHNA, CDR2 YNFKEQ. The J segment lost 5 bases and the V segment lost 5 bases, leaving 9 bases of the junction unmatched. The CDR3 totals 15 residues.

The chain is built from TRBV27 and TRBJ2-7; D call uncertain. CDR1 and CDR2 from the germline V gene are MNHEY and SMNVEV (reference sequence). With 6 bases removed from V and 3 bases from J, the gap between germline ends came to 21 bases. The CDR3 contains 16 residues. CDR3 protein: CASSPSHHPIHYEQYF. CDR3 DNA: TGTGCCAGCAGCCCGAGCCACCATCCCATCCACTACGAGCAGTACTTC.

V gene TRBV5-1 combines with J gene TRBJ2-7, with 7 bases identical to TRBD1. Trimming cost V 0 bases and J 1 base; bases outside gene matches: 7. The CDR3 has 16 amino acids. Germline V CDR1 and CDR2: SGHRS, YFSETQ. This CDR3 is CASSLGVDRVSYEQYF. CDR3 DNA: TGCGCCAGCAGCTTGGGGGTCGACAGGGTTTCCTACGAGCAGTACTTC.

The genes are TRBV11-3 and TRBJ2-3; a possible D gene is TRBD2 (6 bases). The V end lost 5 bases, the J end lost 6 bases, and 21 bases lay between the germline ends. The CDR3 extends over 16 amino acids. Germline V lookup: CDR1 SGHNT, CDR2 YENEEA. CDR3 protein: CASSKLPGLGPDTQYF. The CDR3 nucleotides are TGTGCCAGCAGCAAGTTACCGGGACTCGGCCCCGATACGCAGTATTTT.

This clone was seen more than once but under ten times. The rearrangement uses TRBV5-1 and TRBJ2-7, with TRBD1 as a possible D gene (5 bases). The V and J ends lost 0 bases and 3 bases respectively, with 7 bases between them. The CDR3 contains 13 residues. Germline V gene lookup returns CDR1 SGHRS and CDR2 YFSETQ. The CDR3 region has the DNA TGCGCCAGCAGCTTGGCCCAGGGCTACGAGCAGTACTTC. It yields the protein CASSLAQGYEQYF.

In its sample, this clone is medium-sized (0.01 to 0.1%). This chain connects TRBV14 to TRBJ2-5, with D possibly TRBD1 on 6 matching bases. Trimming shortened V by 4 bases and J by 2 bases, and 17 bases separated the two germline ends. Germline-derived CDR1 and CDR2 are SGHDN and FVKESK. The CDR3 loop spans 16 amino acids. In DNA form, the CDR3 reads TGTGCCAGCAGCCGGAGGCAGGGGACGAGGCAAGAGACCCAGTACTTC. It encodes CASSRRQGTRQETQYF.

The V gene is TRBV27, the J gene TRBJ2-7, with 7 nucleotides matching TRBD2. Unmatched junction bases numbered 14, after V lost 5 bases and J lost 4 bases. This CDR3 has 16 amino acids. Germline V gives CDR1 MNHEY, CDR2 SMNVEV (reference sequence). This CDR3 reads CASSHLLGARGYEQYF. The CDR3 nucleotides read TGTGCCAGCAGTCACCTCCTTGGGGCGCGGGGGTACGAGCAGTACTTC.

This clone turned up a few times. The CDR3 nucleotides are TGTGCCAGCAGCTTAGCGAGCGCGGGGGGAGGCGGTGAGCAGTTCTTC. Translation: CASSLASAGGGGEQFF. The rearrangement joins TRBV7-2 to TRBJ2-1, with 8 positions matching TRBD2. The J segment lost 9 bases and the V segment lost 0 bases, leaving 10 bases of the junction unmatched. Germline CDR1 SGHTA, CDR2 FQGNSA. The CDR3 covers 16 residues.

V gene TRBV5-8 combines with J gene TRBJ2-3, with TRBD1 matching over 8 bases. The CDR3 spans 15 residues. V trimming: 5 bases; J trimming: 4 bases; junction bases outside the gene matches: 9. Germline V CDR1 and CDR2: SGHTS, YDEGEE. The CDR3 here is CASSPRTGSPDTQYF. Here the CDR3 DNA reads TGTGCCAGCAGTCCCCGGACAGGGAGCCCAGATACGCAGTATTTT.

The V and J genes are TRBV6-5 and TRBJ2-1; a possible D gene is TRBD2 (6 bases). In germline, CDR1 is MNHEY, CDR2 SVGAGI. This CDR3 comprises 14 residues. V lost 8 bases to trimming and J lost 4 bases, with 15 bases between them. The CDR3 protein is CASRTGLLYNEQFF. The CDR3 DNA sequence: TGTGCCAGCCGGACGGGACTCCTATACAATGAGCAGTTCTTC.

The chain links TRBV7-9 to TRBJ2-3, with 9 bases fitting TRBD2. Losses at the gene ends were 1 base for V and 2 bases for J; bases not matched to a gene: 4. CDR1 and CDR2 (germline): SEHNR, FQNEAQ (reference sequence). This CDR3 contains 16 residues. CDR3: CASSLEGGGATDTQYF. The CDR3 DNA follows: TGTGCCAGCAGCTTAGAAGGCGGGGGGGCCACAGATACGCAGTATTTT.

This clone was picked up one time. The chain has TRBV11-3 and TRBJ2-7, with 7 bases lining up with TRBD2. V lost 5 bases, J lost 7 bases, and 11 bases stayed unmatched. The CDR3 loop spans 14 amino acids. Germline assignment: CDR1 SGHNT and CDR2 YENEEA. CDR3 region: CASSDRGGTDEQYF. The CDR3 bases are TGTGCCAGCAGCGATAGGGGAGGGACTGATGAGCAGTACTTC. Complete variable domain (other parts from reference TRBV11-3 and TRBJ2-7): EAGVVQSPRYKIIEKKQPVAFWCNPISGHNTLYWYLQNLGQGPELLIRYENEEAVDDSQLPKDRFSAERLKGVDSTLKIQPAELGDSAVYLCASSDRGGTDEQYFGPGTRLTVT.

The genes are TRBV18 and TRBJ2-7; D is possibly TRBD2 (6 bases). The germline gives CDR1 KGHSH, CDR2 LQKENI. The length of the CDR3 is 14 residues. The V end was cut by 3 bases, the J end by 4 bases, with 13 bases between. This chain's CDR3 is CASSPGGDEYEQYF. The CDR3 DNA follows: TGTGCCAGCTCACCGGGCGGGGATGAATACGAGCAGTACTTC.

CDR3 protein: CASSLRGQGAYGYTF. CDR3 in DNA: TGTGCCAGCAGCTTGCGGGGGCAAGGAGCCTATGGCTACACCTTC. The chain employs TRBV11-2 and TRBJ1-2; D may be TRBD1 (6 bases). V lost 3 bases, J lost 4 bases, and 15 bases lay in between. Germline assignment: CDR1 SGHAT and CDR2 FQNNGV. CDR3 length: 15 amino acids.

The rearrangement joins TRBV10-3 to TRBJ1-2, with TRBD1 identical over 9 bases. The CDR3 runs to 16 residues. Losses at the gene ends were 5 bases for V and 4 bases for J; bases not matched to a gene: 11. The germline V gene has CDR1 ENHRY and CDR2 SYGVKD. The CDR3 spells CAISPTLGQGGYGYTF. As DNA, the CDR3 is TGTGCCATCAGTCCCACCCTGGGACAGGGCGGCTATGGCTACACCTTC.

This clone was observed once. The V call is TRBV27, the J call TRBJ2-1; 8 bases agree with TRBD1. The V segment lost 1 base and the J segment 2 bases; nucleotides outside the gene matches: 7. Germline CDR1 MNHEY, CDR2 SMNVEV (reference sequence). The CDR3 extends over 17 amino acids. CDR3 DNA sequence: TGTGCCAGCAGTTTATTCGCCCGACAGGGGCCCTACAATGAGCAGTTCTTC. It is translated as CASSLFARQGPYNEQFF.

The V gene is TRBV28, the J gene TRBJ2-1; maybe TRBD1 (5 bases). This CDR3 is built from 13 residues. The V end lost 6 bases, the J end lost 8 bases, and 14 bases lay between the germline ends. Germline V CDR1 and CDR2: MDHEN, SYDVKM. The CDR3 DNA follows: TGTGCCAGCAGCCGCTTAAGGGGCCATGAGCAGTTCTTC. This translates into CASSRLRGHEQFF.

This chain's CDR3 is CASSLTGGSAYEQYF. The CDR3 DNA reads as TGTGCCAGCAGCTTGACAGGGGGTTCGGCCTACGAGCAGTACTTC. This chain uses TRBV11-2 with TRBJ2-7; 9 nucleotides match TRBD1. Germline V CDR1 and CDR2: SGHAT, FQNNGV. CDR3 length: 15 residues. V was clipped by 3 bases and J by 2 bases; unmatched bases: 5.

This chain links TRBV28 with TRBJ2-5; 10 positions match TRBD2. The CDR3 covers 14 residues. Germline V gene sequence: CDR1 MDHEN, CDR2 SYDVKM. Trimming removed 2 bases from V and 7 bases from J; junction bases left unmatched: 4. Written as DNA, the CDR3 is TGTGCCAGCAGTTTAACTAGCGGGGACGGGACCCAGTACTTC. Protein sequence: CASSLTSGDGTQYF.

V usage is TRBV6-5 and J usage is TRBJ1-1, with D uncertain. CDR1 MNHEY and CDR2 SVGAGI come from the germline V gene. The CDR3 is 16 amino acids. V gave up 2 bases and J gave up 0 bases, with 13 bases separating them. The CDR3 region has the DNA TGTGCCAGCAGTTACGATACTGATACCTTGAACACTGAAGCTTTCTTT. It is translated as CASSYDTDTLNTEAFF.

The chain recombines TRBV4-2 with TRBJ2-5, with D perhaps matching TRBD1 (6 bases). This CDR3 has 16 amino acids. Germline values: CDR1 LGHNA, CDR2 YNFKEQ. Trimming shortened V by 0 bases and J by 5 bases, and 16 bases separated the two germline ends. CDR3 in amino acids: CASSQESQAQGETQYF. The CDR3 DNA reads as TGTGCCAGCAGCCAAGAATCACAGGCCCAGGGGGAGACCCAGTACTTC.

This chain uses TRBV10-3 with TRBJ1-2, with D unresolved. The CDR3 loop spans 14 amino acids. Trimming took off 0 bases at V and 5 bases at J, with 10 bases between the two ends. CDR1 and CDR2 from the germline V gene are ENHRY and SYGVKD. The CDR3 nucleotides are TGTGCCATCAGTGAGTCGAATCGGCGGTATGGCTACACCTTC. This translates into CAISESNRRYGYTF.